This TCR beta chain was retrieved from a study of blood T cells in healthy people across ages. Primers used in a second PCR of roughly 7 to 11 cycles were a sample-barcoded 5' primer and a J-beta primer mix. MiXCR, applied by TCRdb to the 5' RACE reads, yields one record per CDR3 protein. Here the sample spans 1,300,000 or so distinct CDR3 sequences, approximately 60% being singletons. About this clonotype itself: Its specificity is unknown.

CDR1 and CDR2 (germline): MNHEY, SMNVEV (reference sequence). The CDR3 contains 12 residues. They isolated at least 7 million PBMCs from each sample. Whole-study findings and limits: Both higher diversity and more naive CD4+ cells marked long-lived donors when set against aged donors.

This receptor was obtained from a man younger than 35 in good health. Sequencing used blood. The chain has TRBV27 and TRBJ2-5; 7 positions agree with TRBD2. The J call is in doubt because the DNA end fits TRBJ2-7 better. In DNA form, the CDR3 reads TGTGCCACATCTAGCGGCCTCTACGAGCAGTACTTC. Its translation is CATSSGLYEQYF.